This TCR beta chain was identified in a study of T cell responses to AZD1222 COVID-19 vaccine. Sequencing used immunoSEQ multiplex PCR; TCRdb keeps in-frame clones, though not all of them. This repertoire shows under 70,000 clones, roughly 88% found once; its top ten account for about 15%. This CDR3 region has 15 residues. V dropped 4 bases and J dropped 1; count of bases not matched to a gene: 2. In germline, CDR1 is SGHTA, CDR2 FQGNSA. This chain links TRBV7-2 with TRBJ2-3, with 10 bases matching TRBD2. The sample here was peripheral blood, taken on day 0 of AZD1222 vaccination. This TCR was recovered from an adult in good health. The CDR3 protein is CASSSGLAGTDTQYF. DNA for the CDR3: TGTGCCAGCAGCTCTGGACTAGCGGGCACAGATACGCAGTATTTT.